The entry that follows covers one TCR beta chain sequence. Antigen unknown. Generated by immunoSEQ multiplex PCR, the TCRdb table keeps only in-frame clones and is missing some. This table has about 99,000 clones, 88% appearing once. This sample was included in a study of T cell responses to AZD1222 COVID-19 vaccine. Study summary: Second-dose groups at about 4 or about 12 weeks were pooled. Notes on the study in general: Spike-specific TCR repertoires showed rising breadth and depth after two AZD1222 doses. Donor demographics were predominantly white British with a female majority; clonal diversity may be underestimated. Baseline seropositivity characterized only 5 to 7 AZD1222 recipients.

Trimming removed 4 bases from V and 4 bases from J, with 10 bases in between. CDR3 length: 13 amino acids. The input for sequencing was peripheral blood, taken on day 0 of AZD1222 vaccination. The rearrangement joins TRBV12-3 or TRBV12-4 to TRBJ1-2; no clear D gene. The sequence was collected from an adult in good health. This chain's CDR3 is CASSYIQFYGYTF. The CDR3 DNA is TGTGCCAGCAGTTACATACAGTTCTATGGCTACACCTTC.